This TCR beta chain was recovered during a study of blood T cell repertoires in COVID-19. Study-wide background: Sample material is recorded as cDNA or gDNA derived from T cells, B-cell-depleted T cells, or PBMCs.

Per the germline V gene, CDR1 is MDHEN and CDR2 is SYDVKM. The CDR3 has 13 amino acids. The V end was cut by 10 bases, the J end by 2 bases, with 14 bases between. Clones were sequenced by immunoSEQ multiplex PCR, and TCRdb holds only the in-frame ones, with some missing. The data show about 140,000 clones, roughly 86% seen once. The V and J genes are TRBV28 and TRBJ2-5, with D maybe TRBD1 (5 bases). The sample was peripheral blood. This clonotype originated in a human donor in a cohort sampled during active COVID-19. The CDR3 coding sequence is TGTGCCATTACCCCGGACATACAAGAGACCCAGTACTTC. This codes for CAITPDIQETQYF.